A single sample is the source of the 3 T cell receptor beta chains below, sequenced in a study of shared clonotypes between healthy human individuals. Assay: immunoSEQ multiplex PCR; the TCRdb copy retains only in-frame clones and omits some. This table has 900,000 to 1,200,000 clones, 75% to 80% appearing once. Sequencing was performed on memory CD4+ T cells from PBMCs. Noted subset: CD45RA-negative fraction. These receptors all come from a man between 18 and 29 years old in good health. Some clones in this sample may be carry-over from other donors' samples.

The V call is TRBV6-5, the J call TRBJ1-6; D might be TRBD1 (5 bases). The V end was cut by 6 bases, the J end by 8 bases, with 17 bases between. There are 15 residues in the CDR3. Germline CDR1 MNHEY, CDR2 SVGAGI. This CDR3 is CASSRLGQGDSPLHF. The CDR3 coding sequence is TGTGCCAGCAGCCGCCTGGGGCAGGGAGATTCACCCCTCCACTTT.

This rearrangement joins TRBV2 to TRBJ1-2; no reliable D call. V was cut by 2 bases and J by 5 bases, with 12 bases left in between. This CDR3 region has 14 residues. CDR1 and CDR2 (germline): SNHLY, FYNNEI. The CDR3 region has the DNA TGTGCCAGCAGTGAATATAGAGTCTCTTATGGCTACACCTTC. It encodes CASSEYRVSYGYTF.

The rearrangement links TRBV28 to TRBJ1-1; D is uncertain. Trimming cost V 7 bases and J 4 bases, with 16 bases left between them. CDR3 length: 14 amino acids. The germline V gene has CDR1 MDHEN and CDR2 SYDVKM. CDR3 DNA: TGTGCCAGCACAGCGGCGGGGTCAGTCACTGAAGCTTTCTTT. Translated: CASTAAGSVTEAFF.